This TCR beta chain was sequenced during a study of beta chain features in type 1 diabetes. The study, taken as a whole, reports: When Type 1 diabetes patients were examined, their TCRB CDR3s proved moderately but significantly shorter in all four CD4+ subsets.

V gave up 7 bases and J gave up 5 bases, with 9 bases separating them. The CDR3 is 11 amino acids. Germline-derived CDR1 and CDR2 are MNHEY and SVGAGI. The table lists this clone with a few counts. Its antigen remains unknown. Every isolated RNA sample was fully reverse transcribed, so sequencing captured expressed TCRB transcripts. Some clones are missing from TCRdb's copy, which holds only in-frame ones; the method was immunoSEQ multiplex PCR. Of 600,000 to 700,000 clones in the sample, around an eighth are singletons; the top ten hold approximately 0.022%. Input material: naive CD4+ T cells from blood. J is TRBJ2-7 and V is TRBV6-5; the D is unclear. The receptor comes from a man younger than 30 with type 1 diabetes. CDR3 bases: TGTGCCAGCAATATGGGCCACGAGCAGTACTTC. As protein: CASNMGHEQYF.